These 23 T cell receptor beta chains were sequenced from one sample in a study of T cell clonality in common variable immunodeficiency. The assay was immunoSEQ multiplex PCR, and TCRdb's table has in-frame clones only and misses some. The table records tens of thousands of clones without singletons, the ten largest covering roughly 3.4%. Sequenced sample: peripheral blood mononuclear cells. The receptors shown here come from a person between 18 and 75 years old in good health.

This clone was counted many times. The same CDR3 can be traced to other DNA sequences in this sample. Here the CDR3 reads CSAQDRVGGQPQHF. The DNA read from the CDR3 is TGCAGTGCTCAGGACAGGGTAGGCGGACAGCCC. The chain couples TRBV20-1 to TRBJ1-5; 8 nucleotides match TRBD1. The observed sequence ends 3 residues before the CDR3 terminus, with the missing tail filled in from the germline J gene. Germline lookup yields CDR1 DFQATT and CDR2 SNEGSKA (reference sequence). V gave up 5 bases and J gave up 7 bases; unmatched junction bases: 10. The CDR3 loop spans 14 amino acids.

This clone was found a few times. The DNA ends 3 residues before the CDR3 does, and the rest of the CDR3 is filled in from the germline J gene. The J gene is TRBJ1-2, the V gene TRBV13, with TRBD1 matching over 7 bases. The CDR3 runs to 13 residues. Germline V gene data show CDR1 as PRHDT and CDR2 as FYEKMQ (reference sequence). The trim removed 3 bases at V and 4 bases at J, leaving 2 bases unmatched. CDR3 DNA, as far as it was read: TGTGCCAGCAGCTTCACAGGGGTCTATGGC. It is translated as CASSFTGVYG. The entire CDR3 sequence reads CASSFTGVYGYTF.

A few counts support this clone. The read finishes 3 residues shy of the CDR3 end, and the germline J gene is used to complete it. The genes are TRBV11-2 and TRBJ2-2; 11 bases are a match to TRBD1. After removal of 4 bases from V and 7 bases from J, the junction contained 2 bases not matched to a gene. CDR1 and CDR2 from the germline V gene are SGHAT and FQNNGV. This CDR3 comprises 14 residues. This CDR3 is CASSSGQGDGELFF. Incomplete CDR3 DNA: TGTGCCAGCAGCTCGGGACAGGGGGACGGGGAG. Complete variable domain (other parts from reference TRBV11-2 and TRBJ2-2): EAGVAQSPRYKIIEKRQSVAFWCNPISGHATLYWYQQILGQGPKLLIQFQNNGVVDDSQLPKDRFSAERLKGVDSTLKIQPAKLEDSAVYLCASSSGQGDGELFFGEGSRLTVL.

Ten or more counts support this clone. With the read ending 3 residues before the CDR3 end, the germline J gene is used to fill in that end. The V and J genes are TRBV7-8 and TRBJ2-5, with 8 bases identical to TRBD2. V gave up 1 base and J gave up 5 bases; unmatched junction bases: 6. This CDR3 has 15 residues. Germline lookup yields CDR1 SGHVS and CDR2 FQNEAQ. The covered CDR3 bases are TGTGCCAGCAGCTTAGACCCCGGGACTAGGGAGACC. Amino acid sequence: CASSLDPGTRET. The full CDR3 protein is CASSLDPGTRETQYF.

This clone appeared many times. Coverage ceases 3 residues before the CDR3 finishes, and the germline J gene fills in the end. The chain combines TRBV19 with TRBJ1-1; D uncertain. CDR1 is LNHDA, CDR2 SQIVND, per germline (reference sequence). The CDR3 is 14 amino acids. Trimming left V 6 bases short and J 0 bases short, with 11 bases between. The covered CDR3 bases are TGTGCCAGTAGCGAATTAACACTGAACACTGAA. It encodes CASSELTLNTE. The entire CDR3 sequence reads CASSELTLNTEAFF.

This clone was seen ten or more times. The DNA ends 3 residues before the CDR3 does, and the rest of the CDR3 is filled in from the germline J gene. The rearrangement joins TRBV19 to TRBJ2-7, with a possible D match to TRBD2 (5 bases). Per germline, CDR1 LNHDA and CDR2 SQIVND (reference sequence). The ends were cut back, 5 bases at V and 2 bases at J, with 13 bases in the middle. The CDR3 runs to 14 residues. The CDR3 loop is CASSSSRSAYEQYF. The sequenced part of the CDR3 DNA is TGTGCCAGTAGTTCTAGCAGATCAGCCTACGAG.

This clone was seen more than once but under ten times. The sequence runs out 3 residues before the end of the CDR3; the remainder is reconstructed from the germline J gene. This chain uses TRBV5-1 with TRBJ2-2; D gene ambiguous. Germline V gives CDR1 SGHRS, CDR2 YFSETQ. The CDR3 contains 13 residues. The V end was cut by 1 base, the J end by 10 bases, with 11 bases between. CDR3 bases read: TGCGCCAGCAGCTTGAAGGCAGGAGCGGAG. Translating gives CASSLKAGAE. The CDR3 in its entirety is CASSLKAGAELFF.

This clone showed up many times. The observed sequence ends 3 residues before the CDR3 terminus, with the missing tail filled in from the germline J gene. This chain joins TRBV20-1 and TRBJ1-1, with TRBD1 matching 11 bases. Unmatched junction bases numbered 6, after V lost 7 bases and J lost 5 bases. This CDR3 spans 13 amino acids. Germline values: CDR1 DFQATT, CDR2 SNEGSKA (reference sequence). The DNA read from the CDR3 is TGCAGTGTTTGGACAGGGGGCCGGACTGAA. This encodes CSVWTGGRTE. The full CDR3 sequence reads CSVWTGGRTEAFF.

This clone appeared many times. The read ends 3 residues before the CDR3 terminus; that terminus is restored from the germline J gene. The chain links TRBV2 to TRBJ2-1, with 13 bases aligning to TRBD2. V lost 9 bases, J lost 7 bases, and 9 bases stayed unmatched. This CDR3 has 15 residues. Looked up from germline, CDR1 is SNHLY and CDR2 is FYNNEI. The sequenced CDR3 bases are TGTGCCAGTAGGACTAGCGGGGGAGTAGGGAATGAG. Encoded protein: CASRTSGGVGNE. The full CDR3 protein is CASRTSGGVGNEQFF. Full variable domain (rest looked up from reference TRBV2 and TRBJ2-1): EPEVTQTPSHQVTQMGQEVILRCVPISNHLYFYWYRQILGQKVEFLVSFYNNEISEKSEIFDDQFSVERPDGSNFTLKIRSTKLEDSAMYFCASRTSGGVGNEQFFGPGTRLTVL.

This clone was recorded many times. The CDR3 here is CASSWRAGGYTF. The sequenced CDR3 bases are TGTGCCAGTAGTTGGAGGGCGGGAGGC. V and J are TRBV19 and TRBJ1-2; D unresolved. The read terminates 3 residues before the CDR3 end, so the remaining end is supplied by the germline J gene. The CDR3 runs to 12 residues. CDR1 and CDR2 from the germline V gene are LNHDA and SQIVND (reference sequence).

This clone occurred many times. From the germline J gene comes the end of the CDR3, since the read stops 3 residues before it. The chain combines TRBV7-9 with TRBJ2-7; 7 bases agree with TRBD1. After removal of 4 bases from V and 4 bases from J, the junction contained 4 bases not matched to a gene. In germline, CDR1 is SEHNR, CDR2 FQNEAQ (reference sequence). The CDR3 is 13 residues long. The sequenced part of the CDR3 DNA is TGTGCCAGCAGCTCGGACAGGAATTACGAG. Its protein is CASSSDRNYE. The CDR3 in its entirety is CASSSDRNYEQYF.

The table lists this clone with many counts. Read data end 3 residues before the CDR3 end; the end is taken from the germline J gene. The chain couples TRBV5-1 to TRBJ1-3; 10 nucleotides line up with TRBD1. CDR3 length equals 16 residues. J was trimmed by 2 bases and V by 0 bases; bases with no gene match: 2. CDR1 is SGHRS and CDR2 is YFSETQ in the germline V gene. The CDR3 loop is CASSLEGTGAGNTIYF. Partial CDR3 DNA: TGCGCCAGCAGCTTGGAGGGGACAGGGGCTGGAAACACC.

This clone has more than one count but fewer than ten. Sequencing ends 3 residues short of the CDR3 end; the germline J gene provides the rest. The chain carries TRBV2 and TRBJ1-1, with D possibly TRBD1 on 5 matching bases. The CDR3 extends over 14 amino acids. V lost 6 bases to trimming and J lost 4 bases, with 15 bases between them. Germline assignment: CDR1 SNHLY and CDR2 FYNNEI. Partial CDR3 DNA: TGTGCCAGCAGCGGGGGACCCTCTTCCACTGAA. Translated: CASSGGPSSTE. The complete CDR3 reads CASSGGPSSTEAFF.

Ten or more counts support this clone. Sequencing ends 3 residues short of the CDR3 end; the germline J gene provides the rest. The rearrangement joins TRBV11-2 to TRBJ2-7; 7 positions agree with TRBD2. Trimming removed 2 bases from V and 3 bases from J; junction bases left unmatched: 7. The CDR3 has 15 amino acids. The germline V gene encodes CDR1 SGHAT and CDR2 FQNNGV. CDR3 DNA, as far as it was read: TGTGCCAGCAGCTTACCGGGACTATATTTCTACGAG. This gives the protein CASSLPGLYFYE. The entire CDR3 reads CASSLPGLYFYEQYF. Drawing the rest from reference TRBV11-2 and TRBJ2-7, the complete variable domain is EAGVAQSPRYKIIEKRQSVAFWCNPISGHATLYWYQQILGQGPKLLIQFQNNGVVDDSQLPKDRFSAERLKGVDSTLKIQPAKLEDSAVYLCASSLPGLYFYEQYFGPGTRLTVT.

This clone turned up a few times. The CDR3 goes on 3 residues after the read ends, and that part is filled in from the germline J gene. Other DNA sequences in the sample encode the same CDR3. The chain combines TRBV18 with TRBJ2-7; 9 positions match TRBD1. This CDR3 contains 15 residues. The germline CDR1 and CDR2 sequences are KGHSH and LQKENI. J gave up 4 bases and V 3 bases, and 7 bases lay outside the gene matches. CDR3 bases read: TGTGCCAGCTCACCTCCGGGACAGGGCGCATACGAG. As protein: CASSPPGQGAYE. In full, the CDR3 is CASSPPGQGAYEQYF.

At least ten counts were recorded for this clone. Read sequence stops 3 residues before the CDR3 end, and the germline J gene provides the missing end. The J gene is TRBJ2-1, the V gene TRBV19; possible D gene TRBD1, 5 bases. The CDR3 is 13 residues long. Trimming stripped 8 bases from V and 7 bases from J, with 15 bases between. Germline V gene lookup returns CDR1 LNHDA and CDR2 SQIVND (reference sequence). The sequenced CDR3 bases are TGTGCCAGTCGGGCCCCAGGGCGAAATGAG. It specifies CASRAPGRNE. Given in full, the CDR3 is CASRAPGRNEQFF.

This clone was observed at least ten times. The CDR3 end is not reached by the read, which stops 3 residues before it; the germline J gene fills it in. The chain has TRBV20-1 and TRBJ2-2; 9 positions agree with TRBD2. This CDR3 is built from 16 residues. J lost 6 bases, V lost 2 bases, and 10 bases had no gene match. Germline V lookup: CDR1 DFQATT, CDR2 SNEGSKA (reference sequence). CDR3 loop: CSARIPREGRSGELFF. The covered CDR3 bases are TGCAGTGCTAGAATTCCGCGGGAGGGCCGGTCCGGGGAG.

This clone showed up many times. The CDR3 is cut off 3 residues early in the read; its end comes from the germline J gene. The chain carries TRBV18 and TRBJ1-5; 7 positions match TRBD1. This CDR3 comprises 14 residues. Germline CDR1 reads KGHSH; CDR2 reads LQKENI. V was clipped by 1 base and J by 5 bases; unmatched bases: 2. The CDR3 protein is CASSPRTGHQPQHF. The sequenced part of the CDR3 DNA is TGTGCCAGCTCACCACGGACAGGTCATCAGCCC.

In its sample, this clone was seen a few times. The CDR3 end lies 3 residues beyond the end of the read and is filled in from the germline J gene. The chain links TRBV5-6 to TRBJ1-1; TRBD1 matches 9 bases. CDR1 is SGHDT and CDR2 is YYEEEE in the germline V gene. The CDR3 runs 14 residues. Trimming removed 2 bases from V and 5 bases from J; junction bases left unmatched: 4. The covered CDR3 bases are TGTGCCAGCAGCTTCGGGACAGGGAGGACTGAA. It is translated as CASSFGTGRTE. The complete CDR3 reads CASSFGTGRTEAFF.

This clone has at least ten counts. Sequencing ends 3 residues short of the CDR3 end; the germline J gene provides the rest. The V and J genes are TRBV20-1 and TRBJ2-1; maybe TRBD2 (6 bases). Trimming shortened V by 5 bases and J by 2 bases, and 19 bases separated the two germline ends. The CDR3 consists of 16 residues. Germline V lookup: CDR1 DFQATT, CDR2 SNEGSKA (reference sequence). The CDR3 bases that were read are TGCAGTGCTTTAAGTGGGGATTCTAGCGCCTACAATGAG. Encoded protein: CSALSGDSSAYNE. The whole CDR3 region reads CSALSGDSSAYNEQFF.

This clone was seen at least ten times. Incomplete CDR3 DNA: TGCAGCGTTGAATTCACAGGTCCAGGGAATGAAAAA. It yields the protein CSVEFTGPGNEK. From start to end, the CDR3 is CSVEFTGPGNEKLFF. The V gene is TRBV29-1, the J gene TRBJ1-4; possible D gene TRBD1, 5 bases. The CDR3 goes on 3 residues after the read ends, and that part is filled in from the germline J gene. The CDR3 has 15 residues. Trimming pared 2 bases from V and 5 bases from J, leaving 15 bases between. CDR1 and CDR2 from the germline V gene are SQVTM and ANQGSEA.

This clone has a count of ten or more. Possible read error: a much larger clone is one base away. The sequence runs out 3 residues before the end of the CDR3; the remainder is reconstructed from the germline J gene. The chain employs TRBV10-3 and TRBJ1-4; D possibly corresponds to TRBD1 (5 bases). Germline lookup yields CDR1 ENHRY and CDR2 SYGVKD. The CDR3 runs to 16 residues. CDR3 in amino acids: CAIHEGPSSGANVLFF. The CDR3 DNA, read in part, is TGTGCCATACACGAGGGGCCTTCCTCTGGGGCCAACGTA.

This clone was seen at least ten times. Coverage ceases 3 residues before the CDR3 finishes, and the germline J gene fills in the end. J is TRBJ2-7 and V is TRBV4-1; D is possibly TRBD1 (5 bases). CDR3 length equals 16 residues. Germline lookup yields CDR1 MGHRA and CDR2 YSYEKL. V was pared by 0 bases and J by 4 bases, with 16 bases between. The DNA read from the CDR3 is TGCGCCAGCAGCCAAGATTCGGCTAGGGGATCATACGAG. It is translated as CASSQDSARGSYE. The full-length CDR3 reads as CASSQDSARGSYEQYF.